This T cell receptor beta chain stems from a study of OX40 agonist ivuxolimab in advanced cancers. Background on the study: Patients with hepatocellular carcinoma, melanoma, renal cell or head and neck cancer made up the dose-escalation patients. Points from the study as a whole: In the 0.1 to 3.0 mg/kg range, CD4+ and CD8+ blood T cells had expanded clonally by week 6.

V gave up 0 bases and J gave up 2 bases; unmatched junction bases: 2. This CDR3 is built from 14 residues. Germline lookup yields CDR1 SGHRS and CDR2 YFSETQ. Data came from immunoSEQ multiplex PCR; TCRdb stores just in-frame clones and leaves some out. The sample has fewer than 50,000 clones, just under 95% seen once. Points on this clone: As yet, its antigen is unknown.

This TCR derives from an adult with an advanced solid tumor such as melanoma, head and neck, liver or kidney cancer. The rearrangement links TRBV5-1 to TRBJ2-7; 7 bases are a match to TRBD1. Specimen: CD4+ or CD8+ T cells sorted from blood, collected in a trial of the OX40 agonist ivuxolimab. In DNA form, the CDR3 reads TGCGCCAGCAGCTTGGGACAGGGACCCTACGAGCAGTACTTC. Translation gives CASSLGQGPYEQYF.